The clone carrying this T cell receptor beta chain has just one count. This sample is drawn from a study of blood T cell repertoires in COVID-19. V shed 4 bases and J 1 base; nucleotides not matched to a gene: 8. The length of the CDR3 is 16 residues. The V gene's germline CDR1 is SNHLY and CDR2 FYNNEI. This table comes from immunoSEQ multiplex PCR, and its TCRdb copy is limited to in-frame clones, with some not included. This table holds roughly 280,000 clones, around 86% found once. The sample comprised peripheral blood. The chain has TRBV2 and TRBJ2-5; 8 bases are a match to TRBD2. The receptor was derived from a man between 18 and 29 years old with active or convalescent COVID-19. The CDR3 bases are TGTGCCAGCAGTGTGGCTAGCGGGCGGACCCAAGAGACCCAGTACTTC. Its protein is CASSVASGRTQETQYF.